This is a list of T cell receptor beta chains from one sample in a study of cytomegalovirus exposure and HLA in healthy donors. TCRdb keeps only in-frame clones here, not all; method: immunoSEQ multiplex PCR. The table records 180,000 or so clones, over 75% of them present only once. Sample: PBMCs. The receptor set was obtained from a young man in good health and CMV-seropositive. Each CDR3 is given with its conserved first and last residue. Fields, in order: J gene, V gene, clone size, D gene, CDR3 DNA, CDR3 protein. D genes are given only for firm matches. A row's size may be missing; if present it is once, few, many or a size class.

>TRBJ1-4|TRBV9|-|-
TGTGCCAGCAGCGTAGGTCCAGGAAATGAAAAACTGTTTTTT
CASSVGPGNEKLFF
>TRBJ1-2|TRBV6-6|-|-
TGTGCCAGCAGCAGCATCGGGGATCGCTACACCTTC
CASSSIGDRYTF
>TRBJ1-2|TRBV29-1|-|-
TGCAGCGTTTCACGGCGGGGCGGCTACACCTTC
CSVSRRGGYTF
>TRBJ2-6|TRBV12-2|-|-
TGTGCAAGTCGCTTAGATCAAGGACACCCGAGCTCTGGGGCCAACGTCCTGACTTTC
CASRLDQGHPSSGANVLTF
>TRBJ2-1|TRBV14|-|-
TGTGCCAGCAGCCAATCTAGTAACAATGAGCAGTTCTTC
CASSQSSNNEQFF
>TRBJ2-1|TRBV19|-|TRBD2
TGTGCCAGTGAGGGACTAGCGGGGGTTAGAAGCTCCTACAATGAGCAGTTCTTC
CASEGLAGVRSSYNEQFF
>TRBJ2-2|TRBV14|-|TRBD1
TGTGCCAGCAGCCAAGCAGACAGGGACACCGGGGAGCTGTTTTTT
CASSQADRDTGELFF
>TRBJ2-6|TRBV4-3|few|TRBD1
TGCGCCAGCAGCTCGGGACAGGGGTCTGGGGCCAACGTCCTGACTTTC
CASSSGQGSGANVLTF
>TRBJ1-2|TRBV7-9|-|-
TGTGCCAGCAGCTTTTTCGGGGAGAGCTATGGCTACACCTTC
CASSFFGESYGYTF
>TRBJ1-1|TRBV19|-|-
TGTGCCAGTAGTATTCCCTGGGGCAGGGAGGTTGAAGCTTTCTTT
CASSIPWGREVEAFF
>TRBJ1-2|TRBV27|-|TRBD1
TGTGCCAGCAGTCCAGGGACAGGGGGTCGGGGTCTATATGGCTACACCTTC
CASSPGTGGRGLYGYTF
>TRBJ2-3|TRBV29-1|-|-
TGCAGCGTCACCCCCAGGCTATCAGATACGCAGTATTTT
CSVTPRLSDTQYF
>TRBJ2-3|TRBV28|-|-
TGTGCCAGCAGGGACACATCCACAGATACGCAGTATTTT
CASRDTSTDTQYF
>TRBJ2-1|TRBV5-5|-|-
TGTGCCAGCAGCTTGACGGCGACACTTTCCTACAATGAGCAGTTCTTC
CASSLTATLSYNEQFF
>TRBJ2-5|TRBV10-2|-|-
TGCGCCAGCCAAGAAGGACTACTTATCCAAGAGACCCAGTACTTC
CASQEGLLIQETQYF
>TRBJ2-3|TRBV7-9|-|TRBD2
TGTGCCAGCAGCCCAAGGACTAGCGGCGGGAGCACAGATACGCAGTATTTT
CASSPRTSGGSTDTQYF
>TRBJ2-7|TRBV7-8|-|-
TGTGCCAGCGGCCCAAGGACAGTGTCCTACGAGCAGTACTTC
CASGPRTVSYEQYF
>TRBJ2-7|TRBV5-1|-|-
TGCGCCAGCAGCCATACCCTTGCAGGGTTTGAGCAGTACTTC
CASSHTLAGFEQYF
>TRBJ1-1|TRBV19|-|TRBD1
TGTGCCAGAGGGACAGGGTTGTCTGAAGCTTTCTTT
CARGTGLSEAFF
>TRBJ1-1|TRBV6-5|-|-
TGTGCCAGCAGGCTACAGGGCGTTGCCGTCACTGAAGCTTTCTTT
CASRLQGVAVTEAFF
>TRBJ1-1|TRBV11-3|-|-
TGTGCCAGCAGCTTAGGACGACCCGGGGGGGCGGACACTGAAGCTTTCTTT
CASSLGRPGGADTEAFF
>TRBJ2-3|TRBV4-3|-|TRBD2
TGCGCCAGCAGCCAGCTGGGACTAGTTGGAGATACGCAGTATTTT
CASSQLGLVGDTQYF
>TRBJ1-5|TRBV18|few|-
TGTGCCAGCTCCCCTCAAGAGCTTAGCAATCAGCCCCAGCATTTT
CASSPQELSNQPQHF
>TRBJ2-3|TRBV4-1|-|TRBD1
TGCGCCAGCAGTGGCCGGGACAGGGCTTTGGATACGCAGTATTTT
CASSGRDRALDTQYF
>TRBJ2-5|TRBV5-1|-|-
TGCGCCAGCAGCTTCGAGCAGTCTGGAGGAGAGACCCAGTACTTC
CASSFEQSGGETQYF
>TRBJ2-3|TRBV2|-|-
TGTGCCAGCAGGGGGAGGTGGGTAGGGGATACGCAGTATTTT
CASRGRWVGDTQYF
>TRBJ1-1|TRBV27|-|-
TGTGCCAGCAGTTATTCCGACATGAACACTGAAGCTTTCTTT
CASSYSDMNTEAFF
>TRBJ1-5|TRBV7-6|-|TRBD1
TGTGCCAGCAGCCCAGGACAGGGGGTGGTGTGGCGGGATCAGCCCCAGCATTTT
CASSPGQGVVWRDQPQHF
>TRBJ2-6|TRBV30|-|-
TGTGCCTGGATAATGGGTAGGGGGTTAATAGGTGGGGCCAACGTCCTGACTTTC
CAWIMGRGLIGGANVLTF
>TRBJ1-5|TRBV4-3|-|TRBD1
TGCGCCAGCAGCCAAGATTTGATGGGGACAGGGCATGTCCAGCCCCAGCATTTT
CASSQDLMGTGHVQPQHF
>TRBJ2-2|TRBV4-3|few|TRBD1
TGCGCCAGCAGCCCTCGCCGGGGGACAGGGGATCTCCTGAACACCGGGGAGCTGTTTTTT
CASSPRRGTGDLLNTGELFF
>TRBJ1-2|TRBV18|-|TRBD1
TGTGCCAGCTCACCCGAGCCCCCCGACCAGGGGGAGGTAGTAGGCTACACCTTC
CASSPEPPDQGEVVGYTF
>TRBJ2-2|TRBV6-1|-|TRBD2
TGTGCCAGCAGAACCTTAGCGGGGGATACCGGGGAGCTGTTTTTT
CASRTLAGDTGELFF
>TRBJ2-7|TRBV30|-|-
TGTGCCTGGAAGTCTAGAGCTCTGTACGAGCAGTACTTC
CAWKSRALYEQYF
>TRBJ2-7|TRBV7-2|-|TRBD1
TGTGCCAGCAGCCCCGGGACAGGGGGTCCCCCCCCTCAGTACTTC
CASSPGTGGPPPQYF
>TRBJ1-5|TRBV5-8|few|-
TGTGCCAGCAACTTTAACCCGGTTACTGGGCCCCAGCATTTT
CASNFNPVTGPQHF
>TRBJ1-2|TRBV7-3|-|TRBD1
TGTGCCAGCAGCCCCCGGGACAGGGTCTATGGCTACACCTTC
CASSPRDRVYGYTF
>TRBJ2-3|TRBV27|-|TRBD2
TGTGCCAGCAGTTCACTAGCGGGGGGGCGGGGTACGCAGTATTTT
CASSSLAGGRGTQYF
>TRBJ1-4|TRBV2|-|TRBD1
TGTGCCAGCAGGCCGGACAGGGTTGAAAAACTGTTTTTT
CASRPDRVEKLFF
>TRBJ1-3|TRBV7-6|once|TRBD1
TGTGCCAGCAGCTTAGGGACAGGGGCGTCTGGAAACACCATATATTTT
CASSLGTGASGNTIYF
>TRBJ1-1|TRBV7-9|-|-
TGTGCCAGCAGCCCCCGGACGGGGGGGGAAGCTTTCTTT
CASSPRTGGEAFF
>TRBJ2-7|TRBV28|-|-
TGTGCCAGCAGTTTATACAGGCGCCCCTACGAGCAGTACTTC
CASSLYRRPYEQYF
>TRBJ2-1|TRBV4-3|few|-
TGCGCCAGCAGCCAAGCCGGGTCACACAATGAGCAGTTCTTC
CASSQAGSHNEQFF
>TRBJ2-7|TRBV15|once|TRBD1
TGTGCCACCAGAGACGGGACAGGGGTTTACGAGCAGTACTTC
CATRDGTGVYEQYF
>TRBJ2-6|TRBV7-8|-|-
TGTGCCAGCAGCAGGACTGGCCTCTCTGGGGCCAACGTCCTGACTTTC
CASSRTGLSGANVLTF
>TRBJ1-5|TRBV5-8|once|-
TGTGCCAGCAGCTTGGCCGGGCGCAGGGAGCCCCAGCATTTT
CASSLAGRREPQHF
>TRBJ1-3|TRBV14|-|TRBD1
TGTGCCAGCAGCCTTACCGACAGGGGCTCTGGAAACACCATATATTTT
CASSLTDRGSGNTIYF
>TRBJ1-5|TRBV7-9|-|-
TGTGCCAGCAGCGATGACAGGACCAACAATCAGCCCCAGCATTTT
CASSDDRTNNQPQHF